What follows is one T cell receptor (beta chain) and its context. Antigen: not known. In germline, CDR1 is SGHRS, CDR2 YFSETQ. Trimming took 4 bases from V and 8 from J; bases not matched to a gene: 6. The length of the CDR3 is 13 residues. These data come from a study of shared clonotypes between healthy human individuals. Study-wide points: There were few donors, and this limited the genetic and exposure-history diversity represented.

Every one of the donors was a Caucasian adult that lived in Nashville, Tennessee. Only in-frame clones appear in the TCRdb table, and some are missing; sequencing was by immunoSEQ multiplex PCR. The table has over 700,000 clones, 72% seen once; the top ten hold approximately 2%. This receptor was identified in a woman aged 25-40 years in good health. Specimen: memory CD4+ T cells sorted from blood. The subset: CD45RA-negative fraction. The chain is built from TRBV5-1 and TRBJ2-4; 7 positions match TRBD1. CDR3 nucleotides: TGCGCCAGCAGCCTGAACCAGGGGGACATTCAGTACTTC. Translation gives CASSLNQGDIQYF.